This T cell receptor beta chain was observed in a study of T cell changes during pregnancy in multiple sclerosis. This CDR3 is 14 amino acids long. The V segment lost 4 bases and the J segment 2 bases; nucleotides outside the gene matches: 5. Germline V lookup: CDR1 SGHNT, CDR2 YYREEE (reference sequence). The protocol was immunoSEQ multiplex PCR, while the TCRdb copy is restricted to in-frame clones and leaves out a portion. Seen here are around 33,000 clones, 85% to 90% observed once, and the top ten hold around 3.4%. The source material was CD8+ T cells from peripheral blood mononuclear cells, sampled in the third trimester of pregnancy. This TCR was sampled from a female donor with multiple sclerosis, enrolled in a pregnancy study. This rearrangement joins TRBV5-4 to TRBJ1-2, with 7 bases lining up with TRBD1. The CDR3, as DNA: TGTGCCAGCAGCCTGGACAGGTGGAACTATGGCTACACCTTC. Its protein is CASSLDRWNYGYTF. The full variable domain, in which reference TRBV5-4 and TRBJ1-2 provide the parts outside the CDR3, is ETGVTQSPTHLIKTRGQQVTLRCSSQSGHNTVSWYQQALGQGPQFIFQYYREEENGRGNFPPRFSGLQFPNYSSELNVNALELDDSALYLCASSLDRWNYGYTFGSGTRLTVV.